The present entry profiles one T cell receptor (beta chain) with its context. Its antigen remains unknown. This sample was included in a study of long-term antiretroviral therapy in people with HIV. Study-level points and caveats: The clones with expansion before ART were dominant in the repertoire at all time points. The study found narrower CDR3 length ranges in HIV repertoires than in controls.

It was version v3.0 of the immunoSEQ assay that was run at survey level. The study targeted roughly 40,000-50,000 T-cell genomes per sample in sequencing. The method was immunoSEQ multiplex PCR; TCRdb's version includes in-frame clones alone and lacks a portion of them. The table has about 44,000 clones, over 90% seen once. The input for sequencing was unsorted PBMCs, taken 3.7 years after starting antiretroviral therapy. The TCR originated in a woman aged 45 to 65 with HIV.

The CDR3 bases are TGTGCCAGCAGCGTGGGACAGGGCGGTAGCAATCAGCCCCAGCATTTT. It is translated as CASSVGQGGSNQPQHF. J is TRBJ1-5 and V is TRBV9; 9 nucleotides align to TRBD1. The J segment lost 0 bases and the V segment lost 2 bases, leaving 3 bases of the junction unmatched. This CDR3 has 16 residues. Germline-derived CDR1 and CDR2 are SGDLS and YYNGEE.